The 6 T cell receptor beta chains below all came from one sample that was sequenced in a study of post-analysis software for immune sequencing data. Notes on the study in general: In patients, TRBV5-6, TRBV5-1 and TRBV20-1 belonged to five TRBV segments found more frequently than in controls.

Their antigen targets remain unknown. The authors incorporated unique molecular identifiers into the TCR beta cDNA libraries. TCRdb passed the PCR reads through MiXCR, listing each CDR3 protein once. The top ten clones hold about 1.8% of a sample with hundreds of thousands of distinct CDR3 sequences, 40% to 50% of them seen once. Sequencing input: blood. The receptor source for this set is a girl between 10 and 17 years old with multiple sclerosis.

This clonotype was counted many times. At one end the junction does not follow the germline gene, possibly because of a read error. The rearrangement joins TRBV20-1 to TRBJ1-1; TRBD1 matches at 8 bases. The CDR3 length is 15 residues. The germline V gene encodes CDR1 DFQATT and CDR2 SNEGSKA (reference sequence). The CDR3 bases are TGCAGTGCCAGAGCGAGGTTCAGGGGGCCAGGCGAAGCTTTCTTT. Residues: CSARARFRGPGEAFF.

J is TRBJ1-2 and V is TRBV7-9; 9 bases line up with TRBD1. Germline-derived CDR1 and CDR2 are SEHNR and FQNEAQ (reference sequence). CDR3 length: 15 amino acids. V dropped 5 bases and J dropped 2; count of bases not matched to a gene: 6. The CDR3 DNA follows: TGTGCCAGCAGCGCAACAGGGGGCGGGAACTATGGCTACACCTTC. Its translation: CASSATGGGNYGYTF. Based on the CDR3 plus reference TRBV7-9 and TRBJ1-2, the full variable domain is DTGVSQNPRHKITKRGQNVTFRCDPISEHNRLYWYRQTLGQGPEFLTYFQNEAQLEKSRLLSDRFSAERPKGSFSTLEIQRTEQGDSAMYLCASSATGGGNYGYTFGSGTRLTVV.

The chain uses TRBV27 and TRBJ2-1, with a tentative D call TRBD1 (5 bases). This CDR3 is 14 amino acids long. V gave up 3 bases and J gave up 9 bases, with 15 bases separating them. Germline loops: CDR1 MNHEY, CDR2 SMNVEV (reference sequence). The CDR3 here is CASSFGTRQGEQFF. The DNA of the CDR3 is TGTGCCAGCAGTTTCGGTACAAGGCAGGGTGAGCAGTTCTTC.

To note about this clonotype: One end of the junction is discordant with germline, which a read error may explain. The rearrangement uses TRBV12-3 or TRBV12-4 and TRBJ1-5; D is undetermined. The CDR3 length is 13 residues. The CDR3 loop reads CASGFSSNQPQHF. The DNA of the CDR3 is TGTGCCAGCGGTTTCAGCTCCAATCAGCCCCAGCATTTT.

This clonotype was counted a few times. J is TRBJ1-4 and V is TRBV5-1; no clear D gene. Germline V gene lookup returns CDR1 SGHRS and CDR2 YFSETQ. The V end lost 1 base, the J end lost 7 bases, and 17 bases lay between the germline ends. The CDR3 has 16 residues. The CDR3 reads CASSLYSARAPEKLFF. The CDR3 nucleotides read TGCGCCAGCAGCTTGTACTCGGCTAGAGCTCCTGAAAAACTGTTTTTT.

This clonotype was counted only a few times. This chain connects TRBV20-1 to TRBJ2-1; D call uncertain. Trimming took 1 base from V and 8 from J, leaving 12 bases between them. CDR3 length: 13 residues. Germline V gene data show CDR1 as DFQATT and CDR2 as SNEGSKA (reference sequence). The CDR3 spells CSARATLSDEQFF. The DNA for the CDR3 is TGCAGTGCTAGAGCTACTCTTTCGGATGAGCAGTTCTTC.